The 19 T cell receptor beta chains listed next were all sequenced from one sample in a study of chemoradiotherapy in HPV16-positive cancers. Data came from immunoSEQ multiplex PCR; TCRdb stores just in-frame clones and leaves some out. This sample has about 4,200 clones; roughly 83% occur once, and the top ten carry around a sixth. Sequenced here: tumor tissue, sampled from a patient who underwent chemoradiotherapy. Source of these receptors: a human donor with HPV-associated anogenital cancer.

As DNA, the CDR3 is TGTGCCAGCAGCGTTACGCGCAACGGACCGACGAACACTGAAGCTTTCTTT. This sequence encodes CASSVTRNGPTNTEAFF. The chain joins TRBV9 to TRBJ1-1, with D unresolved. Trimming pared 2 bases from V and 1 base from J, leaving 18 bases between. This CDR3 is built from 17 residues. Per the germline V gene, CDR1 is SGDLS and CDR2 is YYNGEE. Full variable domain (remainder filled in from reference TRBV9 and TRBJ1-1): DSGVTQTPKHLITATGQRVTLRCSPRSGDLSVYWYQQSLDQGLQFLIQYYNGEERAKGNILERFSAQQFPDLHSELNLSSLELGDSALYFCASSVTRNGPTNTEAFFGQGTRLTVV.

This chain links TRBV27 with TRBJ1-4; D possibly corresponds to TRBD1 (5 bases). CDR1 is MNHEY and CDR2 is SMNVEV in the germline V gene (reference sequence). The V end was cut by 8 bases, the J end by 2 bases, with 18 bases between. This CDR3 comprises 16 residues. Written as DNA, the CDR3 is TGTGCCAGCCGGCTCGGGGGGGTTAGGACTAATGAAAAACTGTTTTTT. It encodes CASRLGGVRTNEKLFF.

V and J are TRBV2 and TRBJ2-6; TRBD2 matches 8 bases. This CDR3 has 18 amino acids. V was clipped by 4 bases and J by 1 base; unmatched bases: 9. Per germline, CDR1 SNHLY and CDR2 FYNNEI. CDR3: CASSGPGTRGSGANVLTF. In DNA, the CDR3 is TGTGCCAGCAGTGGACCCGGGACTAGAGGTTCTGGGGCCAACGTCCTGACTTTC.

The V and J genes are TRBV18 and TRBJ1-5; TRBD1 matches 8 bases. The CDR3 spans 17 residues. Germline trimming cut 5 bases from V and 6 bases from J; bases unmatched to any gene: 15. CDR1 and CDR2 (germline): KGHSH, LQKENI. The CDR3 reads CASSSGGGRGRGQPQHF. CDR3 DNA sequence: TGTGCCAGCTCATCCGGGGGCGGCAGGGGGCGCGGTCAGCCCCAGCATTTT.

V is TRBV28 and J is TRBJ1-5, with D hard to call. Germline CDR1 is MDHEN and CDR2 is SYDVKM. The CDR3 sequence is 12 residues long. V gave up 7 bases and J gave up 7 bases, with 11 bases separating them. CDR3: CASTTPGQPQHF. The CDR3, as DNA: TGTGCCAGCACTACCCCAGGCCAGCCCCAGCATTTT.

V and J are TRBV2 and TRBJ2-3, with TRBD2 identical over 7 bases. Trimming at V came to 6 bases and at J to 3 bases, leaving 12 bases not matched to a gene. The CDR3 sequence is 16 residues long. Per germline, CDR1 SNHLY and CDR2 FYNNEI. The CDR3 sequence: CASRSREGTSTDTQYF. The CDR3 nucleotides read TGTGCCAGCAGGAGTAGGGAGGGAACGTCTACAGATACGCAGTATTTT.

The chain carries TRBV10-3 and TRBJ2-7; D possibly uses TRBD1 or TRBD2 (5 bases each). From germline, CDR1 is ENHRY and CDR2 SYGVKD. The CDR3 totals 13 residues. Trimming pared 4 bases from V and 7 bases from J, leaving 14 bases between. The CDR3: CAISGDPLREQYF. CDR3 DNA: TGTGCCATCAGTGGGGACCCATTGAGGGAGCAGTACTTC.

CDR3: CASSAGVYNEQFF. DNA for the CDR3: TGTGCCAGCAGCGCGGGAGTCTACAATGAGCAGTTCTTC. The chain has TRBV9 and TRBJ2-1; possible D gene TRBD2, 6 bases. Germline assignment: CDR1 SGDLS and CDR2 YYNGEE. This CDR3 contains 13 residues. Deletions cut 3 bases from V and 3 bases from J, with 7 bases between. Complete variable domain (other parts from reference TRBV9 and TRBJ2-1): DSGVTQTPKHLITATGQRVTLRCSPRSGDLSVYWYQQSLDQGLQFLIQYYNGEERAKGNILERFSAQQFPDLHSELNLSSLELGDSALYFCASSAGVYNEQFFGPGTRLTVL.

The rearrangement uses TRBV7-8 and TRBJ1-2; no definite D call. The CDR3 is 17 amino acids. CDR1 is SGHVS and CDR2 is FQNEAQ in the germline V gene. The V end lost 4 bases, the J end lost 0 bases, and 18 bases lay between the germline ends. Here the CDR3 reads CASSSYRDGGTNYGYTF. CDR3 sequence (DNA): TGTGCCAGCAGCTCCTACCGCGATGGAGGGACTAACTATGGCTACACCTTC. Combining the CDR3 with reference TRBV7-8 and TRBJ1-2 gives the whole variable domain GAGVSQSPRYKVAKRGQDVALRCDPISGHVSLFWYQQALGQGPEFLTYFQNEAQLDKSGLPSDRFFAERPEGSVSTLKIQRTQQEDSAVYLCASSSYRDGGTNYGYTFGSGTRLTVV.

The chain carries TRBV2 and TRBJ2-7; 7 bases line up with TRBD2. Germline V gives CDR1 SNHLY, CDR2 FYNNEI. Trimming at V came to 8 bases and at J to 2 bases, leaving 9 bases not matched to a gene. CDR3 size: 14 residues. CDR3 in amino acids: CASGGGLGPYEQYF. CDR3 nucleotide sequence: TGTGCCAGCGGGGGGGGACTGGGCCCCTACGAGCAGTACTTC.

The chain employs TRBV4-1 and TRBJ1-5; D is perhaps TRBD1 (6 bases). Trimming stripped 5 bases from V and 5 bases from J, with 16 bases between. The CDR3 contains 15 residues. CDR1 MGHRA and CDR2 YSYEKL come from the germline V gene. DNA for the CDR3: TGCGCCAGCAGCGCCCCAGGGGTGGGGGATCAGCCCCAGCATTTT. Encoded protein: CASSAPGVGDQPQHF.

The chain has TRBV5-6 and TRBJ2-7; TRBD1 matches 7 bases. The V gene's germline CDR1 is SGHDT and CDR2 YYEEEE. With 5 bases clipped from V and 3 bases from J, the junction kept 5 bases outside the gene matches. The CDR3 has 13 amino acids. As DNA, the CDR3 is TGTGCCAGCAGGAAACAGGGGTTCTACGAGCAGTACTTC. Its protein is CASRKQGFYEQYF.

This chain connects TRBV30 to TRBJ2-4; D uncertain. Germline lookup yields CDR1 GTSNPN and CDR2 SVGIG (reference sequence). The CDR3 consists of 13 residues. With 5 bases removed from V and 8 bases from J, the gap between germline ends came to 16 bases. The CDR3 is CAWETRRLDIQYF. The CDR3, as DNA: TGTGCCTGGGAGACCCGCCGACTTGACATTCAGTACTTC.

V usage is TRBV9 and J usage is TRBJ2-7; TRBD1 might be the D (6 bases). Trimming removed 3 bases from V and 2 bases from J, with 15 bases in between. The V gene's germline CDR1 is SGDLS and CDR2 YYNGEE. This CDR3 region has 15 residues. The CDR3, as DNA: TGTGCCAGCAGCGCAGGGGTCCTACAGACCTACGAGCAGTACTTC. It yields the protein CASSAGVLQTYEQYF.

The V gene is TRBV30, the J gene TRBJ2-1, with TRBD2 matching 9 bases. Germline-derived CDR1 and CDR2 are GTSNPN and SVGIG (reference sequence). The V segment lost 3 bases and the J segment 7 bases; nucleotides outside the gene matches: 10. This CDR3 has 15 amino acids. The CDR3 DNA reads TGTGCCTGGAGCGGTGTATGGGCGGGGGGGAATGAGCAGTTCTTC. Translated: CAWSGVWAGGNEQFF.

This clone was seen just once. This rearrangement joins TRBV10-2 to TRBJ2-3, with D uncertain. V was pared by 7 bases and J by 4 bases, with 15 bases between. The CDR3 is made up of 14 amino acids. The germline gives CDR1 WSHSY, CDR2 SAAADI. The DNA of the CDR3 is TGCGCCAGCAAGTCCAGTATAGTTGCAGATACGCAGTATTTT. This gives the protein CASKSSIVADTQYF.

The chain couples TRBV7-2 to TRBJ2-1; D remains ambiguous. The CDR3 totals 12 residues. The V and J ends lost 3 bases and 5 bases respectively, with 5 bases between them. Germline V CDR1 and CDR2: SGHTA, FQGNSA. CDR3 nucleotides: TGTGCCAGCAGCTTTTATGACAATGAGCAGTTCTTC. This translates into CASSFYDNEQFF.

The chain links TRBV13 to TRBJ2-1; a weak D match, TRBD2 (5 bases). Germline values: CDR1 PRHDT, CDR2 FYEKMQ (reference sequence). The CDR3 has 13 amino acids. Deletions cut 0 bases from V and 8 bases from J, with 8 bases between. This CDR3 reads CASSLGLADEQFF. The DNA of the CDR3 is TGTGCCAGCAGCTTAGGGCTAGCCGATGAGCAGTTCTTC. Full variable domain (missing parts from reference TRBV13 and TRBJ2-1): AAGVIQSPRHLIKEKRETATLKCYPIPRHDTVYWYQQGPGQDPQFLISFYEKMQSDKGSIPDRFSAQQFSDYHSELNMSSLELGDSALYFCASSLGLADEQFFGPGTRLTVL.

CDR3 sequence: CASSIRITSGFSYEQYF. DNA of the CDR3: TGTGCCAGTAGTATAAGGATTACTAGCGGGTTTTCCTACGAGCAGTACTTC. J is TRBJ2-7 and V is TRBV19; 9 bases line up with TRBD2. This CDR3 has 17 amino acids. Germline CDR1 and CDR2: LNHDA and SQIVND (reference sequence). V was clipped by 2 bases and J by 1 base; unmatched bases: 9.